The sequence of this TCR beta chain was determined in a study of blood T cell repertoires in COVID-19. Study overall: PBMCs, B-cell-depleted T cells, or T cells were the source of the cDNA or gDNA that made up the material.

Germline loops: CDR1 SGHTA, CDR2 FQGNSA. The J segment lost 4 bases and the V segment lost 1 base, leaving 0 bases of the junction unmatched. There are 16 residues in the CDR3. Authors' data handling: For nucleated cells, counts were estimated from reference gene primer amplification. Data came from immunoSEQ multiplex PCR; TCRdb stores just in-frame clones and leaves some out. V and J calls and clone size follow that table, whereas D and trimming were derived from the DNA. The data hold around 500,000 clones, with about 85% observed a single time. Comments on this clone: Other DNA sequences of this sample code for an identical CDR3.

Cohorts were determined from participant-reported clinical history. Recovered Cohort 3 donors showed two negative PCRs, clearance, or symptom resolution. The chain uses TRBV7-2 and TRBJ2-1; 14 nucleotides line up with TRBD2. This TCR was recovered from a woman in her fifties or sixties who had recovered from COVID-19. The sample was PBMCs or T cells enriched from blood (not recorded which). The CDR3 DNA reads as TGTGCCAGCAGCTTAGGACTAGCGGGGGGGTACAATGAGCAGTTCTTC. Translating gives CASSLGLAGGYNEQFF.